This T cell receptor beta chain was captured by sequencing in a study of blood T cell repertoires in COVID-19. At the level of the study: PBMCs, B-cell-depleted T cells, or T cells were the source of the cDNA or gDNA that made up the material.

V lost 1 base, J lost 1 base, and 3 bases stayed unmatched. CDR3 length: 16 amino acids. Germline V lookup: CDR1 SGHAT, CDR2 FQDESV (reference sequence). This table comes from immunoSEQ multiplex PCR, and its TCRdb copy is limited to in-frame clones, with some not included. Of approximately 54,000 clones listed, approximately 80% are singletons. The sequenced material came from peripheral blood. The V call is TRBV11-1, the J call TRBJ2-1; TRBD1 matches at 8 bases. The receptor comes from a woman aged 60-75 years with acute or convalescent COVID-19. The CDR3, as DNA: TGTGCCAGCAGCTTAGGCGGACAGGGTTCCTACAATGAGCAGTTCTTC. Translating gives CASSLGGQGSYNEQFF.